Detailed here is one T cell receptor (beta chain). This entry belongs to a study of shared clonotypes between healthy human individuals. Per germline, CDR1 SGHNT and CDR2 YENEEA. This CDR3 comprises 15 residues. J gave up 2 bases and V 3 bases, and 3 bases lay outside the gene matches. Libraries were prepared by immunoSEQ multiplex PCR; TCRdb keeps only in-frame clonotypes and omits some of them. This table has roughly 2.2 million clones, roughly 90% appearing once. Sequenced: naive CD4+ T cells from PBMCs. The sample's subset: CD45RA+ positively selected. The clonotype originates from a man aged 18 to 30 in good health. Some clones in this sample may be carry-over from other donors' samples. The chain recombines TRBV11-3 with TRBJ2-1, with TRBD2 matching over 8 bases. The CDR3 nucleotides are TGTGCCAGCAGCTTTGGTAGCGGGACCTACAATGAGCAGTTCTTC. Its protein is CASSFGSGTYNEQFF.